This TCR beta chain originates from a study of T cell repertoires in cytomegalovirus infection. Study-level background: Public signatures in TCR beta pointed to CMV infection and matching HLA type. The study's findings and limits: Within the response measured ex vivo, HLA-C-restricted CMV-specific TCR beta clonotypes were dominant.

MiXCR, run by TCRdb on the reads, gives a single entry per CDR3 protein. The repertoire includes under 250,000 distinct CDR3 sequences, approximately 7% of them detected once, and around 6.5% sits in the top ten. At least ten counts were recorded for this clonotype. The antigen is not known. The CDR3 has 15 amino acids. The V gene's germline CDR1 is LNHDA and CDR2 SQIVND (reference sequence). V was shortened by 3 bases and J by 8 bases, with 17 bases between the two germline ends. This sequence joins TRBV19 and TRBJ1-5; D call uncertain. The receptor's source is a human donor in good health (CMV status not recorded). Some clones in this sample may be carry-over from other donors' samples. The sequenced sample was PBMCs. This chain's CDR3 is CASSIVHPEREPQHF. The CDR3 DNA sequence: TGTGCCAGTAGTATCGTCCACCCCGAGCGTGAGCCCCAGCATTTT.